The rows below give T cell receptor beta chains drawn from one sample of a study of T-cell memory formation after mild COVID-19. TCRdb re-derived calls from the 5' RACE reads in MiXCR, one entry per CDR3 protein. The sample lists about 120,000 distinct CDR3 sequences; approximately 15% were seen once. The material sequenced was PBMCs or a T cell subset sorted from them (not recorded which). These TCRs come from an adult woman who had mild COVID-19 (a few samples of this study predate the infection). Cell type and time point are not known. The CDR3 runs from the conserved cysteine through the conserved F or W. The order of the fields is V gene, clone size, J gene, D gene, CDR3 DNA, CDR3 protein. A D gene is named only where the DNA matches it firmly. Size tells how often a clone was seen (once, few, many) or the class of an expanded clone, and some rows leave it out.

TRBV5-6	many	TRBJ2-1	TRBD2	TGTGCCAGCAGCTCGAAGAGACTAGCGGGGTACAATGAGCAGTTCTTC	CASSSKRLAGYNEQFF
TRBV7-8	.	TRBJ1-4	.	TGTGCCAGCAGCTCAACGCCGGGACTTACACAACTACCGAGGTTTGCCCAGAATGAAAAACTGTTTTTT	CASSSTPGLTQLPRFAQNEKLFF
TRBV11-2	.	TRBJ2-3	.	TGTGCCAGCAGCTTAGTGGGTGTCGGCGGCGTCGATACGCAGTATTTT	CASSLVGVGGVDTQYF
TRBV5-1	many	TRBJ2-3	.	TGCGCCAGCAGCTTACCAGCCCCAGATACGCAGTATTTT	CASSLPAPDTQYF
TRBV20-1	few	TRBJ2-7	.	TGCAGTGCTGTCCGGGACACCGTCCGCGAGCAGTACTTC	CSAVRDTVREQYF
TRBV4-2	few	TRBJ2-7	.	TGTGCCAGCAGCCCCACCCCAACAGGGTCCTACGAGCAGTACTTC	CASSPTPTGSYEQYF
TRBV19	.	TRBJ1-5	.	TGTGCCAGTAGCAGCAGTGGGAGGGACAATCAGCCCCAGCATTTT	CASSSSGRDNQPQHF
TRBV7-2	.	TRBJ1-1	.	TGTGCCAGCAGCTTCGCCTACGGGGTGGACGCCAACACTGAAGCTTTCTTT	CASSFAYGVDANTEAFF
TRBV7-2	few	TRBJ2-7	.	TGTGCCAGCAGTTCCACTTCAGGGGTAAGGTACGAGCAGTACTTC	CASSSTSGVRYEQYF
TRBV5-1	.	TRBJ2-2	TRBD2	TGCGCCAGCAGCTTACGGACTAGCGAGGTCACCGGGGAGCTGTTTTTT	CASSLRTSEVTGELFF
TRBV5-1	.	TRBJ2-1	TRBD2	TGCGCCAGCAGCTTAGCGGGGGGCGGCAATGAGCAGTTCTTC	CASSLAGGGNEQFF
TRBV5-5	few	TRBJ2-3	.	TGTGCCAGCAGCTTGGGTGGGGGGCCGGATACGCAGTATTTT	CASSLGGGPDTQYF
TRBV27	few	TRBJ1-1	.	TGTGCCAGCAGTCCTTACGCCGAGGGGAACACTGAAGCTTTCTTT	CASSPYAEGNTEAFF
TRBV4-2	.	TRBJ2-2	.	TGTGCCAGCAGCCAAGGACCGGGACTGACCTCCGGGGAGCTGTTTTTT	CASSQGPGLTSGELFF
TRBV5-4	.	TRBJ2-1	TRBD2	TGTGCCAGCAGCCCCGGGACTAGCGGGGGGTTGAATGAGCAGTTCTTC	CASSPGTSGGLNEQFF
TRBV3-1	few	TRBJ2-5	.	TGTGCCAGCAGCCAAGATGGGGCAGAGACCCAGTACTTC	CASSQDGAETQYF
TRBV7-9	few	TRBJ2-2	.	TGTGCCAGCAGGTTAAGGGCCCGGGACAAACGAACCGGGGAGCTGTTTTTT	CASRLRARDKRTGELFF
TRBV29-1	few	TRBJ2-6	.	TGCAGCGTTTTTTCTGGGGCCAACGTCCTGACTTTC	CSVFSGANVLTF
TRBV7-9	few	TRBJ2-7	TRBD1	TGTGCCAGCAGCTTCGACAGGGTTGTCTCCTACGAGCAGTACTTC	CASSFDRVVSYEQYF
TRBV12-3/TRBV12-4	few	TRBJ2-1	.	TGTGCCAGCAGTCCGGGCGGCAGGGAGGACAATGAGCAGTTCTTC	CASSPGGREDNEQFF
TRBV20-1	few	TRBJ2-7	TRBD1	TGCAGTGCTAGAGTCCCGGGACAGGGAGACTACGAGCAGTACTTC	CSARVPGQGDYEQYF
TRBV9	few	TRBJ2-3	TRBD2	TGTGCCAGCAGCACTCAAGAGGGTAGCGGGAGATCAGATACGCAGTATTTT	CASSTQEGSGRSDTQYF
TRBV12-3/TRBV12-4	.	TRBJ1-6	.	TGTGCCAGCAGTTTGAGAGGGGACGGATCACCCCTCCACTTT	CASSLRGDGSPLHF
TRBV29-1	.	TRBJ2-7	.	TGCAGCGTAGGGGGGACACTAACCTACGAGCAGTACTTC	CSVGGTLTYEQYF
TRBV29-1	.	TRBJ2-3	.	TGCAGCGTACCGGGACTTCGCACAGATACGCAGTATTTT	CSVPGLRTDTQYF
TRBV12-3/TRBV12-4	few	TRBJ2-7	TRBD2	TGTGCCAGCAGTTCCTCGATAGCGGGGGTCCCTTGGGAGCAGTACTTC	CASSSSIAGVPWEQYF
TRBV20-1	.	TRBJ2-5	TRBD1	TGCAGTGCTAGATCCCCCGGACAGGGTTTGGAGACCCAGTACTTC	CSARSPGQGLETQYF
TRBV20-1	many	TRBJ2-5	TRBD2	TGCAGTGCTAGAGTTTTCGAGAGGGAGGGTGGGAAGACCCAGTACTTC	CSARVFEREGGKTQYF
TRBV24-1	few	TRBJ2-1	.	TGTGCCACTGCTAACTCCGGGACTCTTATTAATGAGCAGTTCTTC	CATANSGTLINEQFF
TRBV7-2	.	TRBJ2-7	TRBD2	TGTGCCAGCAGGAGACTAGCGGACTCCTACGAGCAGTACTTC	CASRRLADSYEQYF
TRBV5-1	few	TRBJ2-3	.	TGCGCCAGCAGCCGCCGACAGCAGACTAGCACAGATACGCAGTATTTT	CASSRRQQTSTDTQYF
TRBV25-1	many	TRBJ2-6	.	TGTGCCAGCAGTACCGACTCTGGGGCCAACGTCCTGACTTTC	CASSTDSGANVLTF
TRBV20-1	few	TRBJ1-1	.	TGCAGTGCTACCCCCGCGGTGGCTAGCACTGAAGCTTTCTTT	CSATPAVASTEAFF
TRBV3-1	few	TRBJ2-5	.	TGTGCCAGCAGCCGGTTCTCCCGGACTTTCGGGACCCAGTACTTC	CASSRFSRTFGTQYF
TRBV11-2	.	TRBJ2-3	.	TGTGCCAGCAGCTTGGTCACATTACCAGATACGCAGTATTTT	CASSLVTLPDTQYF
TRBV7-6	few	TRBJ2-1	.	TGTGCCAGCAGCTTAGCGAGGACGAGTTACAATGAGCAGTTCTTC	CASSLARTSYNEQFF
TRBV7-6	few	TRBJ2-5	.	TGTGCCAGCAGCTTACCGGGACCCGGGGGGACCCAGTACTTC	CASSLPGPGGTQYF
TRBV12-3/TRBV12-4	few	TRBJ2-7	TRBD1	TGTGCCAGCAGTTCTCTCGGACAGGGGGCTAACGAGCAGTACTTC	CASSSLGQGANEQYF
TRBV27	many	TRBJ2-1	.	TGTGCCAGCAAGCCCGGCAACTACGCCCGCCTTGAGCAGTTCTTC	CASKPGNYARLEQFF
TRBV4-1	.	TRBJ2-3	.	TGCGACAGCAGCCAACTGGGCGACCCCAAAGGTGATACGCAGTATTTT	CDSSQLGDPKGDTQYF
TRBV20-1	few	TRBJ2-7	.	TGCAGTGCTAGAGGGGGGGTCGAGCAGTACTTC	CSARGGVEQYF
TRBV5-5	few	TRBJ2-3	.	TGTGCCAGCAGCTTGGGCCGACTAGGCACAGATACGCAGTATTTT	CASSLGRLGTDTQYF
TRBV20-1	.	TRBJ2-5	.	TGCAGTGCTCTTCAGGGGCGGGAGACCCAGTACTTC	CSALQGRETQYF
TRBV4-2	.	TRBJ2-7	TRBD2	TGTGCCAGCAGCCAAGATTCCGGACTAGGAAGCTCCTACGAGCAGTACTTC	CASSQDSGLGSSYEQYF
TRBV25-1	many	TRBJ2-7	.	TGTGCCAGCAGTGAATATTTGACAGCCCAGGGATTTACCGAGCAGTACTTC	CASSEYLTAQGFTEQYF
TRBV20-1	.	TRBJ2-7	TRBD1	TGCAGTGCTTCACGGACAGGGGTCAAATCCTACGAGCAGTACTTC	CSASRTGVKSYEQYF
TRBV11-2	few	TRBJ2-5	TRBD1	TGTGCCAGCAGCTTCGGCGACAGGGCAGCTGAGACCCAGTACTTC	CASSFGDRAAETQYF
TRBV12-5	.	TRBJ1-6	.	TGTGCTACGCCTCAGGGTGGGGATTCACCCCTCCACTTT	CATPQGGDSPLHF
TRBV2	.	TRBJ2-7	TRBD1	TGTGCCAGCAGTTATGACAGGGGACCTCCCGAGCAGTACTTC	CASSYDRGPPEQYF
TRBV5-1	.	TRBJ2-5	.	TGCGCCAGCAGCTTGGGTGGCCCCAACCCCCAAGAGACCCAGTACTTC	CASSLGGPNPQETQYF
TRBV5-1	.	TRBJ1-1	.	TGCGCCAGCAGCTTGGAAGGGGGAGCTGGTGAGGTTTACACTGAAGCTTTCTTT	CASSLEGGAGEVYTEAFF
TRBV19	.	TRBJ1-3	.	TGTGCCAGTAGTATGCCCCCCCGGGGGCCTGGAAACACCATATATTTT	CASSMPPRGPGNTIYF
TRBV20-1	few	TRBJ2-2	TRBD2	TGCAGTGCTAGAGAGGGTACTAGCGCGAACACCGGGGAGCTGTTTTTT	CSAREGTSANTGELFF
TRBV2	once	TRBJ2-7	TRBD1	TGTGCCAGCAGTGAAGGGGACAGCTCCTACGAGCAGTACTTC	CASSEGDSSYEQYF
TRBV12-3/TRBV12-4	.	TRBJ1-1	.	TGTGCCAGCAGTTTGGGGGGGATGAACACTGAAGCTTTCTTT	CASSLGGMNTEAFF
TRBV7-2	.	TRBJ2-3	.	TGTGCCAGCAGCTTTAGACAAAGCACAGATACGCAGTATTTT	CASSFRQSTDTQYF
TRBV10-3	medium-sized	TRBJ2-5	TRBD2	TGTGCCACCGTAGGTGGGGTAGCGGGAACCGGAGAGACCCAGTACTTC	CATVGGVAGTGETQYF
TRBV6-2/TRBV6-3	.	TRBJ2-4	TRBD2	TGTGCCACAGGGGGTAGCGGGAGTGTCGCCAAAAACATTCAGTACTTC	CATGGSGSVAKNIQYF
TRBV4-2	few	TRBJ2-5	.	TGTGCCAGCAGCCAAGACGTCACAGCCCAGACCCAGTACTTC	CASSQDVTAQTQYF
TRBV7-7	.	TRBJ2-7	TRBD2	TGTGCTAGCAGCACCGGGACTAGCGGGAGCGAGCAGTACTTC	CASSTGTSGSEQYF